This T cell receptor (beta chain) comes out of a study of radiotherapy plus CTLA-4 blockade in lung cancer. The study's findings and limits: Among reported predictors of response, early blood T cell clone dynamics with interferon-beta performed best. Among blood TCR repertoires after radiotherapy plus ipilimumab, tumor-derived clones expanded.

This CDR3 has 16 residues. Trimming removed 7 bases from V and 2 bases from J; junction bases left unmatched: 9. Germline V CDR1 and CDR2: MDHEN, SYDVKM. Focal radiation and CTLA-4 blockade (ipilimumab) were tested in chemo-refractory metastatic non-small-cell lung cancer patients. Sequenced by immunoSEQ multiplex PCR; TCRdb stores in-frame clones only, minus some. The table has about 95,000 clones, about 81% seen once. Regarding this clone: The antigen is not known.

The chain uses TRBV28 and TRBJ1-5, with 9 bases fitting TRBD1. Here the sequenced sample was peripheral blood, taken from a patient treated with radiotherapy plus ipilimumab. The TCR sequence derives from a human donor with non-small cell lung cancer who had a partial response to radiotherapy plus ipilimumab. The CDR3, as DNA: TGTGCCAGCATGACAGGGGGTGGGATGGGCAATCAGCCCCAGCATTTT. This translates into CASMTGGGMGNQPQHF.